This T cell receptor (beta chain) is from a study of T cells in Graves' hyperthyroidism and ophthalmopathy. The study left out patients who had uncontrolled infection, other autoimmune disease, pregnancy or lactation. Broader study findings: A median approximately 6.5 months before onset, the model predicted ophthalmopathy.

Trimming cost V 5 bases and J 0 bases; bases outside gene matches: 21. The CDR3 has 20 amino acids. Looked up from germline, CDR1 is SNHLY and CDR2 is FYNNEI. This clonotype was recorded at least ten times. The antigen remains unidentified. What was amplified from RNA transcripts were TCR beta CDR3 regions. With the HTBI primer set, the TCR CDR3 went through a first round of RT-PCR. TCRdb reprocessed the multiplex PCR reads via MiXCR and lists one record per CDR3 protein. Among around 340,000 distinct CDR3 sequences listed, about 18% were seen once. J is TRBJ2-7 and V is TRBV2; 8 bases agree with TRBD2. The sequenced material came from blood. This TCR was sampled from a woman aged 50 to 65 with Graves' hyperthyroidism. Here the CDR3 reads CASSTSTEPNPGTSSYEQYF. CDR3 DNA sequence: TGTGCCAGCAGTACCTCAACTGAACCGAACCCCGGGACTAGCTCCTACGAGCAGTACTTC.